The present T cell receptor beta chain was sequenced within a study of shared clonotypes between healthy human individuals. Naive CD8 cells, CD45RO-negative and positively selected for CCR7, excluded terminally differentiated effector memory CD45RA+ cells. The protocol was immunoSEQ multiplex PCR, while the TCRdb copy is restricted to in-frame clones and leaves out a portion. This sample carries some 2.1 million clones, roughly 95% of them seen once, and the ten largest clones take around 1.1%. Germline CDR1 and CDR2: MNHEY and SVGAGI. Trimming removed 6 bases from V and 0 bases from J, with 11 bases in between. The CDR3 spans 14 residues.

V gene TRBV6-5 combines with J gene TRBJ1-1, with D tentatively TRBD1 (6 bases). The sample was naive CD8+ T cells sorted from blood. The receptor was derived from a man aged 18 to 30 in good health. The CDR3 here is CASSLGQMNTEAFF. For the CDR3, the DNA is TGTGCCAGCAGCCTAGGACAGATGAACACTGAAGCTTTCTTT.